The 9 T cell receptor beta chains reported below all come from one sample, sequenced in a study of vaccination effects on CD4 cells after COVID-19. Sequencing used immunoSEQ multiplex PCR; TCRdb keeps in-frame clones, though not all of them. The sample lists about 60,000 clones, roughly 79% occurring once. The antigens for these receptors are not known. CD4+ T cells specific for antigen were expanded with viral peptide pools by the ViraFEST assay before sequencing. At the end of around eleven days of culture, CD4+ T cells were isolated. The sample consisted of CD4+ T cells from PBMCs cultured with HCoV-229E spike peptides, taken before COVID-19 vaccination. These receptors were obtained from a human donor who received a COVID-19 vaccine.

The rearrangement joins TRBV5-4 to TRBJ1-3; D uncertain. This CDR3 is built from 15 residues. Per the germline V gene, CDR1 is SGHNT and CDR2 is YYREEE (reference sequence). Trimming cost V 3 bases and J 0 bases, with 10 bases left between them. In DNA form, the CDR3 reads TGTGCCAGCAGCTCCGGACGGAACTCTGGAAACACCATATATTTT. It yields the protein CASSSGRNSGNTIYF. The complete variable domain, with remaining parts taken from reference TRBV5-4 and TRBJ1-3, reads ETGVTQSPTHLIKTRGQQVTLRCSSQSGHNTVSWYQQALGQGPQFIFQYYREEENGRGNFPPRFSGLQFPNYSSELNVNALELDDSALYLCASSSGRNSGNTIYFGEGSWLTVV.

The rearrangement joins TRBV10-3 to TRBJ2-7, with D perhaps matching TRBD2 (7 bases). Between the trimmed V and J ends, which lost 6 bases and 2 bases, there was a span of 14 bases. CDR3 length equals 14 residues. Germline loops: CDR1 ENHRY, CDR2 SYGVKD. The CDR3 sequence is CAIRGGQDPYEQYV. CDR3 nucleotide sequence: TGTGCCATCAGGGGGGGGCAGGATCCCTACGAGCAGTACGTC.

The rearrangement uses TRBV4-1 and TRBJ2-1; 9 positions match TRBD1. The CDR3 contains 16 residues. Germline CDR1 MGHRA, CDR2 YSYEKL. The trim removed 1 base at V and 2 bases at J, leaving 3 bases unmatched. CDR3 amino acids: CASSQARDRAYNEQFF. The CDR3 region has the DNA TGCGCCAGCAGCCAAGCCCGGGACAGGGCCTACAATGAGCAGTTCTTC.

The CDR3 bases are TGTGCCAGCAGCCGACGTCCGGAGCAGCAAGGCGGGGAGCTGTTTTTT. This translates into CASSRRPEQQGGELFF. The chain couples TRBV7-8 to TRBJ2-2; D call uncertain. V lost 5 bases to trimming and J lost 7 bases, with 20 bases between them. This CDR3 is built from 16 residues. CDR1 and CDR2 from the germline V gene are SGHVS and FQNEAQ.

The V and J genes are TRBV2 and TRBJ1-6; maybe TRBD1 (5 bases). This CDR3 region has 15 residues. Germline assignment: CDR1 SNHLY and CDR2 FYNNEI. V was cut by 4 bases and J by 10 bases, with 17 bases left in between. The CDR3 protein is CASSGGTGGSSPLHF. The DNA for the CDR3 is TGTGCCAGCAGTGGGGGGACGGGAGGTAGCTCACCCCTCCACTTT.

The chain carries TRBV7-2 and TRBJ2-5; D might be TRBD1 or TRBD2, each matching 5 bases. This CDR3 spans 15 amino acids. The V end was cut by 6 bases, the J end by 0 bases, with 14 bases between. The germline V gene has CDR1 SGHTA and CDR2 FQGNSA. CDR3 sequence: CASSLGRAHQETQYF. For the CDR3, the DNA is TGTGCCAGCAGTTTGGGGCGGGCGCACCAAGAGACCCAGTACTTC.

The chain carries TRBV20-1 and TRBJ1-1; no firm D call. The length of the CDR3 is 11 residues. Trimming left V 7 bases short and J 1 base short, with 7 bases between. Per the germline V gene, CDR1 is DFQATT and CDR2 is SNEGSKA (reference sequence). In nucleotides, the CDR3 is TGCAGTGTGCGCCCGAACACTGAAGCTTTCTTT. The encoded protein is CSVRPNTEAFF.

V gene TRBV10-3 combines with J gene TRBJ2-3, with D hard to call. The CDR3 consists of 13 residues. Looked up from germline, CDR1 is ENHRY and CDR2 is SYGVKD. V lost 2 bases, J lost 0 bases, and 3 bases lay in between. The CDR3 DNA is TGTGCCATCAGTGAGGGAAGCACAGATACGCAGTATTTT. Amino acid sequence: CAISEGSTDTQYF.

This rearrangement joins TRBV5-6 to TRBJ1-1, with 9 positions matching TRBD1. This CDR3 has 16 amino acids. J lost 3 bases, V lost 1 base, and 7 bases had no gene match. Germline V gene lookup returns CDR1 SGHDT and CDR2 YYEEEE. CDR3 sequence: CASSLLQGAGYTEAFF. The CDR3 bases are TGTGCCAGCAGCTTGTTACAGGGGGCCGGGTACACTGAAGCTTTCTTT.